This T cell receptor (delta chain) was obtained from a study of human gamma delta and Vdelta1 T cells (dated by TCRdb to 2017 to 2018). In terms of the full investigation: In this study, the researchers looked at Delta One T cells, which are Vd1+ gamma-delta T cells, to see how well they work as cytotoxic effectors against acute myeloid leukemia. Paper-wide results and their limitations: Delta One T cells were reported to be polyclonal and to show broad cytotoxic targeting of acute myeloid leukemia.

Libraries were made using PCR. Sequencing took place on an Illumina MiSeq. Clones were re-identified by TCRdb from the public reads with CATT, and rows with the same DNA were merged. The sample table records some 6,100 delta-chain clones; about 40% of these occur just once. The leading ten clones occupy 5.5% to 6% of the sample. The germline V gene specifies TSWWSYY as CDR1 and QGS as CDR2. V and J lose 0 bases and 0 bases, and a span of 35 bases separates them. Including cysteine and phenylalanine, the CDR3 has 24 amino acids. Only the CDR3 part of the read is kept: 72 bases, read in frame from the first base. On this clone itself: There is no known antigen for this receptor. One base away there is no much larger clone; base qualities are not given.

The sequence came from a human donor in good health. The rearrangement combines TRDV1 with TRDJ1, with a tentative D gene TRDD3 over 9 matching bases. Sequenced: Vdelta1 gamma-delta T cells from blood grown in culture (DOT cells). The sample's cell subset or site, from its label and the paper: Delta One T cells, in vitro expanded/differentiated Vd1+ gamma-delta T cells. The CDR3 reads CALGELTGITFLRTGGPYTDKLIF. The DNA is TGTGCTCTTGGGGAACTCACAGGGATAACCTTCCTAAGGACTGGGGGACCGTACACCGATAAACTCATCTTT.